This T cell receptor beta chain originates from a study of blood T cell repertoires in COVID-19. The germline V gene encodes CDR1 MDHEN and CDR2 SYDVKM. V was clipped by 6 bases and J by 0 bases, with 10 bases between them. The CDR3 has 14 residues. In the authors' workflow: How many nucleated cells were present was estimated from reference gene primer amplification. The data were produced by immunoSEQ multiplex PCR, yet TCRdb's version contains in-frame clones alone and is incomplete. The V and J calls and clone size come from that table; D and trimming were worked out from the DNA. The table shows 250,000 to 300,000 clones, with around nine tenths occurring only once.

The sequencing sample was made of peripheral blood. This clonotype was sampled from an older woman with COVID-19, enrolled during active disease. V usage is TRBV28 and J usage is TRBJ2-3; maybe TRBD2 (6 bases). The CDR3 reads CASSQAGSTDTQYF. The CDR3 DNA is TGTGCCAGCAGCCAAGCGGGTAGCACAGATACGCAGTATTTT.